Listed here are 30 T cell receptor beta chains from one sample, sequenced in a study of control samples from healthy donors and cancer patients. Sequencing used immunoSEQ multiplex PCR; TCRdb keeps in-frame clones, though not all of them. The repertoire consists of some 150,000 clones, with about 94% occurring once and the leading ten covering around 15%. Sequenced material: PBMCs. The receptors were sampled from a man between 60 and 75 years old with colorectal cancer.

The chain carries TRBV6-6 and TRBJ1-6; no clear D gene. Trimming left V 0 bases short and J 7 bases short, with 7 bases between. CDR1 and CDR2 (germline): MNHNY, SVGAGI (reference sequence). The length of the CDR3 is 14 residues. As DNA, the CDR3 is TGTGCCAGCAGTTACTCGAAAGGGAATTCACCCCTCCACTTT. It is translated as CASSYSKGNSPLHF.

This sequence joins TRBV19 and TRBJ1-2; D gene ambiguous. The CDR3 runs to 12 residues. The V and J ends lost 5 bases and 4 bases respectively, with 8 bases between them. CDR1 LNHDA and CDR2 SQIVND come from the germline V gene (reference sequence). The CDR3, as DNA: TGTGCCAGTAGTTCGAGTCGCTATGGCTACACCTTC. It encodes CASSSSRYGYTF.

This chain connects TRBV7-8 to TRBJ1-1; TRBD1 matches at 7 bases. The V and J ends lost 5 bases and 1 base, in that order; junction bases with no gene match: 4. Germline V gives CDR1 SGHVS, CDR2 FQNEAQ. CDR3 length: 14 amino acids. CDR3 coding DNA: TGTGCCAGCAGCGTACAGGGGTGGAACACTGAAGCTTTCTTT. The encoded protein is CASSVQGWNTEAFF.

This chain connects TRBV19 to TRBJ2-1; the match to TRBD1 covers 10 bases. CDR1 and CDR2 from the germline V gene are LNHDA and SQIVND (reference sequence). This CDR3 comprises 14 residues. The ends lost 4 bases at V and 7 bases at J; junction bases unmatched: 4. CDR3: CASSRQGAINEQFF. The CDR3 region has the DNA TGTGCCAGTAGTAGACAGGGGGCAATAAATGAGCAGTTCTTC.

The chain uses TRBV5-8 and TRBJ2-1, with TRBD2 matching over 8 bases. The CDR3 loop spans 16 amino acids. J gave up 2 bases and V 5 bases, and 9 bases lay outside the gene matches. The V gene's germline CDR1 is SGHTS and CDR2 YDEGEE. CDR3 loop: CASSKAGGDAYNEQFF. The CDR3 DNA reads TGTGCCAGCAGTAAGGCGGGGGGTGACGCCTACAATGAGCAGTTCTTC.

The chain couples TRBV9 to TRBJ1-1; a weak D match, TRBD1 (5 bases). V was shortened by 0 bases and J by 5 bases, with 14 bases between the two germline ends. CDR1 is SGDLS and CDR2 is YYNGEE in the germline V gene. CDR3 length: 15 amino acids. The CDR3 DNA reads as TGTGCCAGCAGCGTAGGTGGGGGAGGGTGGACTGAAGCTTTCTTT. The encoded protein is CASSVGGGGWTEAFF. The full variable domain, with the rest looked up from reference TRBV9 and TRBJ1-1, is DSGVTQTPKHLITATGQRVTLRCSPRSGDLSVYWYQQSLDQGLQFLIQYYNGEERAKGNILERFSAQQFPDLHSELNLSSLELGDSALYFCASSVGGGGWTEAFFGQGTRLTVV.

The chain combines TRBV3-1 (or the pseudogene TRBV3-2) with TRBJ2-2; 9 bases align to TRBD1. This CDR3 has 21 residues. Germline trimming cut 1 base from V and 0 bases from J; bases unmatched to any gene: 15. Per the germline V gene, CDR1 is LGHDT and CDR2 is YNNKEL (reference sequence). The DNA for the CDR3 is TGTGCCAGCAGCCAAGGAGCCGGACAGGGGACCTCCAGCGCGAACACCGGGGAGCTGTTTTTT. As protein: CASSQGAGQGTSSANTGELFF.

This clone was detected once. V usage is TRBV28 and J usage is TRBJ2-7; D possibly corresponds to TRBD1 (8 bases). The CDR3 loop spans 14 amino acids. Germline CDR1 MDHEN, CDR2 SYDVKM. Trimming took off 6 bases at V and 2 bases at J, with 14 bases between the two ends. The CDR3 DNA reads TGTGCCAGCAGGACGGGGGGACAGGCCTACGAGCAGTACTTC. Translating it yields CASRTGGQAYEQYF.

The V and J genes are TRBV6-4 and TRBJ1-2; 7 bases agree with TRBD1. V gave up 6 bases and J gave up 6 bases; unmatched junction bases: 10. The CDR3 covers 14 residues. The germline gives CDR1 MRHNA, CDR2 SNTAGT. The CDR3 DNA reads TGTGCCAGCAGCAGGGGGGGGCAGGGAGATGGCTACACCTTC. This codes for CASSRGGQGDGYTF.

V and J are TRBV5-1 and TRBJ1-1; D is possibly TRBD1 (5 bases). Germline loops: CDR1 SGHRS, CDR2 YFSETQ. The CDR3 sequence is 15 residues long. V lost 5 bases to trimming and J lost 4 bases, with 18 bases between them. The CDR3 is CASRETATEGTEAFF. DNA for the CDR3: TGCGCCAGCAGGGAGACAGCGACGGAGGGCACTGAAGCTTTCTTT.

This clone came up once. The rearrangement uses TRBV14 and TRBJ2-1; TRBD1 aligns across 7 bases. The germline V gene encodes CDR1 SGHDN and CDR2 FVKESK. J gave up 6 bases and V 4 bases, and 9 bases lay outside the gene matches. The CDR3 is made up of 15 amino acids. For the CDR3, the DNA is TGTGCCAGCAGCCTCCTGGGGACAGTGACCAATGAGCAGTTCTTC. Protein product: CASSLLGTVTNEQFF.

The chain joins TRBV5-5 to TRBJ1-1; no clear D. CDR1 and CDR2 (germline): SGHKS, YYEKEE (reference sequence). V lost 1 base and J 2 bases, leaving 3 bases between the germline ends. This CDR3 has 12 amino acids. CDR3 nucleotide sequence: TGTGCCAGCAGCTTGTTCAACACTGAAGCTTTCTTT. As protein: CASSLFNTEAFF. Looking up the rest from reference TRBV5-5 and TRBJ1-1 gives the full variable domain: DAGVTQSPTHLIKTRGQQVTLRCSPISGHKSVSWYQQVLGQGPQFIFQYYEKEERGRGNFPDRFSARQFPNYSSELNVNALLLGDSALYLCASSLFNTEAFFGQGTRLTVV.

V and J are TRBV7-9 and TRBJ1-1; possible D gene TRBD1, 5 bases. Germline values: CDR1 SEHNR, CDR2 FQNEAQ (reference sequence). V lost 0 bases and J lost 1, with 9 bases in between. The CDR3 contains 15 residues. In DNA form, the CDR3 reads TGTGCCAGCAGCTTAGCCTTCGGGGGGAACACTGAAGCTTTCTTT. Its translation is CASSLAFGGNTEAFF. The variable domain in full, with the rest retrieved from reference TRBV7-9 and TRBJ1-1, is DTGVSQNPRHKITKRGQNVTFRCDPISEHNRLYWYRQTLGQGPEFLTYFQNEAQLEKSRLLSDRFSAERPKGSFSTLEIQRTEQGDSAMYLCASSLAFGGNTEAFFGQGTRLTVV.

V gene TRBV7-2 combines with J gene TRBJ1-2; no clear D gene. The V gene's germline CDR1 is SGHTA and CDR2 FQGNSA. V shed 5 bases and J shed 3 bases, with 10 bases lying between them. CDR3 length equals 13 residues. CDR3 amino acids: CASSPFVDYGYTF. DNA of the CDR3: TGTGCCAGCAGCCCCTTCGTGGACTATGGCTACACCTTC.

The chain has TRBV6-2 or TRBV6-3 and TRBJ1-5, with TRBD1 identical over 7 bases. This CDR3 region has 14 residues. The ends lost 6 bases at V and 9 bases at J; junction bases unmatched: 11. Per germline, CDR1 MNHEY and CDR2 SVGEGT. As DNA, the CDR3 is TGTGCCAGCAGACCTACAGGGGTCAGTGGGCCCCAGCATTTT. Translated, it gives CASRPTGVSGPQHF.

This clone was counted only a few times. The chain couples TRBV12-3 or TRBV12-4 to TRBJ1-1; TRBD1 matches 8 bases. The junction had 7 bases not matched to a gene; V was cut back by 3 bases and J by 10 bases. The CDR3 covers 13 residues. The CDR3 spells CASSLSGGERAFF. The CDR3 DNA sequence: TGTGCCAGCAGTTTGTCAGGGGGCGAGAGAGCTTTCTTT.

This chain links TRBV9 with TRBJ1-1; maybe TRBD1 (6 bases). V was shortened by 0 bases and J by 5 bases, with 14 bases between the two germline ends. The CDR3 consists of 15 residues. Germline lookup yields CDR1 SGDLS and CDR2 YYNGEE. The CDR3 sequence is CASSVGPGARTEAFF. CDR3 coding DNA: TGTGCCAGCAGCGTAGGCCCGGGGGCAAGGACTGAAGCTTTCTTT.

The V call is TRBV7-2, the J call TRBJ2-7; 7 bases are a match to TRBD1. Germline-derived CDR1 and CDR2 are SGHTA and FQGNSA. The CDR3 consists of 14 residues. The ends lost 4 bases at V and 5 bases at J; junction bases unmatched: 8. The CDR3 DNA follows: TGTGCCAGCAGCTCGAGACAGGGAAGGGACGAGCAGTACTTC. It codes for CASSSRQGRDEQYF. Full variable domain (missing parts from reference TRBV7-2 and TRBJ2-7): GAGVSQSPSNKVTEKGKDVELRCDPISGHTALYWYRQSLGQGLEFLIYFQGNSAPDKSGLPSDRFSAERTGGSVSTLTIQRTQQEDSAVYLCASSSRQGRDEQYFGPGTRLTVT.

The J gene is TRBJ1-1, the V gene TRBV19; D is possibly TRBD1 (6 bases). Germline V lookup: CDR1 LNHDA, CDR2 SQIVND (reference sequence). The CDR3 has 15 residues. Trimming pared 5 bases from V and 0 bases from J, leaving 13 bases between. Written as DNA, the CDR3 is TGTGCCAGTAGTCAAGCAGGGGAGGTGAACACTGAAGCTTTCTTT. It specifies CASSQAGEVNTEAFF.

DNA for the CDR3: TGTGCCAGCAGCCAAGCCGTAGAAGAGACCCAGTACTTC. Protein sequence: CASSQAVEETQYF. The chain recombines TRBV3-1 (or the pseudogene TRBV3-2) with TRBJ2-5; the D is unclear. The CDR3 length is 13 residues. CDR1 and CDR2 (germline): LGHDT, YNNKEL (reference sequence). V shed 1 base and J shed 3 bases, with 6 bases lying between them.

A remark on this clone: Other DNA sequences in this specimen translate into the identical CDR3. V and J are TRBV7-2 and TRBJ1-1; D not certain. CDR1 and CDR2 from the germline V gene are SGHTA and FQGNSA. CDR3 length: 14 amino acids. V dropped 1 base and J dropped 1 base, with 7 bases sitting between them. CDR3 sequence (DNA): TGTGCCAGCAGCTTAGGTACAGCGAACACTGAAGCTTTCTTT. As protein: CASSLGTANTEAFF. Filled out from reference TRBV7-2 and TRBJ1-1, the complete variable domain reads GAGVSQSPSNKVTEKGKDVELRCDPISGHTALYWYRQSLGQGLEFLIYFQGNSAPDKSGLPSDRFSAERTGGSVSTLTIQRTQQEDSAVYLCASSLGTANTEAFFGQGTRLTVV.

The chain couples TRBV4-1 to TRBJ1-5; weak D call: TRBD1 (6 bases). Germline V gene data show CDR1 as MGHRA and CDR2 as YSYEKL. Trimming took 1 base from V and 3 from J, leaving 10 bases between them. This CDR3 region has 15 residues. CDR3 in amino acids: CASSQGGGLNQPQHF. DNA of the CDR3: TGCGCCAGCAGCCAAGGGGGGGGCCTCAATCAGCCCCAGCATTTT.

The chain combines TRBV3-1 (or the pseudogene TRBV3-2) with TRBJ1-1, with 7 positions matching TRBD1. Losses at the gene ends were 1 base for V and 6 bases for J; bases not matched to a gene: 2. This CDR3 is 13 amino acids long. The germline V gene has CDR1 LGHDT and CDR2 YNNKEL (reference sequence). This CDR3 is CASSQGGQAEAFF. Here the CDR3 DNA reads TGTGCCAGCAGCCAAGGTGGACAGGCTGAAGCTTTCTTT.

V is TRBV7-9 and J is TRBJ1-2; 7 nucleotides agree with TRBD1. Germline-derived CDR1 and CDR2 are SEHNR and FQNEAQ (reference sequence). The V and J ends lost 4 bases and 2 bases, in that order; junction bases with no gene match: 7. The CDR3 covers 15 residues. The CDR3 reads CASSSHLDRNYGYTF. The CDR3 nucleotides read TGTGCCAGCAGCTCACACCTGGACAGGAACTATGGCTACACCTTC.

This sequence joins TRBV19 and TRBJ2-3, with 8 bases that match TRBD2. Unmatched junction bases numbered 8, after V lost 3 bases and J lost 0 bases. The CDR3 runs to 17 residues. Germline CDR1 LNHDA, CDR2 SQIVND (reference sequence). The CDR3 loop is CASSILPGLESTDTQYF. In nucleotides, the CDR3 is TGTGCCAGTAGTATTCTTCCGGGACTAGAGAGCACAGATACGCAGTATTTT.

The chain joins TRBV27 to TRBJ1-5, with D hard to call. With 3 bases removed from V and 5 bases from J, the gap between germline ends came to 14 bases. Germline V gives CDR1 MNHEY, CDR2 SMNVEV (reference sequence). The length of the CDR3 is 15 residues. In DNA, the CDR3 is TGTGCCAGCAGTTTGTTGGGTGAATCTGATCAGCCCCAGCATTTT. Translation: CASSLLGESDQPQHF.

V is TRBV19 and J is TRBJ1-2; the match to TRBD1 covers 7 bases. Germline loops: CDR1 LNHDA, CDR2 SQIVND (reference sequence). With 3 bases clipped from V and 5 bases from J, the junction kept 9 bases outside the gene matches. The length of the CDR3 is 15 residues. The DNA of the CDR3 is TGTGCCAGTAGTATCGGACAGGCGATATCTTATGGCTACACCTTC. Translated: CASSIGQAISYGYTF. The entire variable domain, with the rest obtained from reference TRBV19 and TRBJ1-2, is as follows: DGGITQSPKYLFRKEGQNVTLSCEQNLNHDAMYWYRQDPGQGLRLIYYSQIVNDFQKGDIAEGYSVSREKKESFPLTVTSAQKNPTAFYLCASSIGQAISYGYTFGSGTRLTVV.

The chain joins TRBV7-2 to TRBJ2-7; no definite D call. The CDR3 contains 15 residues. Germline lookup yields CDR1 SGHTA and CDR2 FQGNSA. Trimming cost V 4 bases and J 2 bases, with 15 bases left between them. DNA for the CDR3: TGTGCCAGCAGCTACCGGGCCGATGCCCCCTACGAGCAGTACTTC. Translating it yields CASSYRADAPYEQYF.

This clone occurred once. The DNA of the CDR3 is TGCGCCAGCAGGGCCCAGACTATGAACACTGAAGCTTTCTTT. Translation: CASRAQTMNTEAFF. V gene TRBV4-1 combines with J gene TRBJ1-1; D remains ambiguous. The CDR3 has 14 amino acids. V lost 6 bases and J lost 0, with 11 bases in between. CDR1 is MGHRA and CDR2 is YSYEKL in the germline V gene.

The V and J genes are TRBV7-2 and TRBJ1-5; the match to TRBD1 covers 8 bases. Germline trimming cut 10 bases from V and 5 bases from J; bases unmatched to any gene: 7. The CDR3 runs 13 residues. Looked up from germline, CDR1 is SGHTA and CDR2 is FQGNSA. The CDR3 here is CATRQGLHQPQHF. The CDR3 DNA sequence: TGTGCCACACGACAGGGGTTGCATCAGCCCCAGCATTTT.